Shown below are 7 T cell receptor beta chains from a single sample sequenced in a study of tissue T cells after allogeneic stem cell transplantation. Specified time point: mouse harvest day 14 after allogeneic transplant. Each mouse received 10^7 T-cell-depleted marrow cells plus 10^6 splenic CD5+ T cells by tail vein. Using immunoSEQ multiplex PCR, the repertoire was profiled, and TCRdb retains in-frame clones only, with some absent. Of approximately 9,000 clones in the sample, roughly 38% were seen once. Source material: skin. Receptors were obtained from a female BALB/c mouse given C57BL/6 T cells with graft-versus-host disease after an allogeneic hematopoietic cell transplant.

By sample share, this clone is medium-sized. Gene names refer to mouse genes. From the germline J gene comes the end of the CDR3, since the read stops 1 residue before it. The chain links TRBV26 to TRBJ1-4; D is possibly TRBD1 (6 bases). The CDR3 length is 14 residues. Germline V gene data show CDR1 as KGHPV and CDR2 as FQNQEV (reference sequence). With 3 bases removed from V and 4 bases from J, the gap between germline ends came to 9 bases. Incomplete CDR3 DNA: TGTGCCAGCAGTCTAACAGGGTTCAACGAAAGATTATTT. Translated: CASSLTGFNERLF. The full CDR3 reads CASSLTGFNERLFF.

Details on this clone: The genes and germline here are from mouse. The CDR3 end lies 1 residue beyond the end of the read and is filled in from the germline J gene. The chain has TRBV4 and TRBJ2-4, with D possibly being TRBD2 (6 bases). The length of the CDR3 is 12 residues. V lost 4 bases and J 5 bases, leaving 7 bases between the germline ends. Per germline, CDR1 LGHDT and CDR2 YNNKQL (reference sequence). The CDR3 reads CASSLLGNTLYF. The CDR3 bases that were read are TGTGCCAGCAGCTTACTGGGAAACACCTTGTAC.

A word on this clone: Gene names are mouse gene names. CDR3 residues: CASSFGTANTEVFF. The part of the CDR3 DNA that was read is TGTGCCAGCAGCTTCGGGACAGCAAACACAGAAGTCTTC. The chain couples TRBV4 to TRBJ1-1; 7 nucleotides line up with TRBD1. The CDR3 end falls 1 residue outside the read, so it is completed with the germline J gene. V shed 4 bases, J shed 0 bases, and the junction held 2 bases outside the gene matches. From germline, CDR1 is LGHDT and CDR2 YNNKQL (reference sequence). The CDR3 loop spans 14 amino acids.

This clone came up a few times. The listed genes are named as in mouse. The CDR3 here is CASSLLGQGPGNTLYF. The sequenced CDR3 bases are TGTGCCAGCAGTCTGCTAGGACAGGGTCCTGGAAATACGCTCTAT. The V and J genes are TRBV26 and TRBJ1-3; TRBD1 matches 8 bases. The sequenced fragment ends 1 residue before the CDR3 boundary, so the rest is inferred from the germline J gene. The CDR3 runs to 16 residues. The germline CDR1 and CDR2 sequences are KGHPV and FQNQEV (reference sequence). The V and J ends lost 2 bases and 2 bases, in that order; junction bases with no gene match: 5.

To note about this clone: The gene symbols are mouse symbols. The CDR3 extends 1 residue past the end of the read, so its final part is completed from the germline J gene. This chain uses TRBV2 with TRBJ2-2; weak D call: TRBD2 (7 bases). Germline V CDR1 and CDR2: LGHNA, YSYQKL. V was pared by 0 bases and J by 6 bases, with 11 bases between. The CDR3 sequence is 15 residues long. The CDR3 here is CASSQEGGRAGQLYF. The DNA read from the CDR3 is TGTGCCAGCAGCCAAGAAGGGGGGCGGGCCGGGCAGCTCTAC.

With regard to this clone: Genes and germline come from the mouse. The read stops 1 residue short of the end of the CDR3; the missing end is completed from the germline J gene. The chain uses TRBV26 and TRBJ2-7, with TRBD1 as a possible D gene (6 bases). The CDR3 has 14 residues. Trimming took off 2 bases at V and 2 bases at J, with 10 bases between the two ends. The germline CDR1 and CDR2 sequences are KGHPV and FQNQEV (reference sequence). The DNA read from the CDR3 is TGTGCCAGCAGTCTGGGGGGACAAACCTATGAACAGTAC. This gives the protein CASSLGGQTYEQY. The full CDR3 protein is CASSLGGQTYEQYF.

Concerning this clone itself: Any gene name here is a mouse gene name. The CDR3 here is CSSSNDWGGDTQYF. The CDR3 DNA, read in part, is TGCTCCAGCAGTAACGACTGGGGGGGAGACACCCAGTAC. The V gene is TRBV23, the J gene TRBJ2-5; no check of the table's D call, TRBD2, against the DNA was made. The missing CDR3 end, 1 residue past where the read stops, is filled in from the germline J gene. Germline V gene data show CDR1 as KGHTA and CDR2 as FQNQQP. The CDR3 extends over 14 amino acids.